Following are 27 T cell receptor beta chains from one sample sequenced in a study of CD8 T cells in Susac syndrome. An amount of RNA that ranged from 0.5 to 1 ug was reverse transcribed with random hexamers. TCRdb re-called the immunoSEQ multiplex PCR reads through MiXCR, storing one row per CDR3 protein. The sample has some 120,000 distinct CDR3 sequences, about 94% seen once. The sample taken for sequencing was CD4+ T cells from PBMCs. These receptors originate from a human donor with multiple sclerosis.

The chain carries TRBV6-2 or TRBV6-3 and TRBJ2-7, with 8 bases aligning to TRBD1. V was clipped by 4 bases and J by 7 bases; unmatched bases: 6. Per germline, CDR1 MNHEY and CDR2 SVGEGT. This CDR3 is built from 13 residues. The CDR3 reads CASSSAQGGEQYF. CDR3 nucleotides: TGTGCCAGCAGTTCCGCACAGGGGGGAGAGCAGTACTTC.

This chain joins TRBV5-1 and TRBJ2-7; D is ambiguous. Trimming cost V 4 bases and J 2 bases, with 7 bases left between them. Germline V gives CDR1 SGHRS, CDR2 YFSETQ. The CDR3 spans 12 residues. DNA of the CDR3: TGCGCCAGCAGCGGCTCAGCCTACGAGCAGTACTTC. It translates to CASSGSAYEQYF.

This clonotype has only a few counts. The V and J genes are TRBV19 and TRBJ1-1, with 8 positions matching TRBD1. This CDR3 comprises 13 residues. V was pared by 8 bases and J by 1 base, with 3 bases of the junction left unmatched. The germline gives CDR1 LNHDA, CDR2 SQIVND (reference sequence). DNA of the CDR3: TGTGCCAGTCTCGACAGGGGGAACACTGAAGCTTTCTTT. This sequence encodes CASLDRGNTEAFF.

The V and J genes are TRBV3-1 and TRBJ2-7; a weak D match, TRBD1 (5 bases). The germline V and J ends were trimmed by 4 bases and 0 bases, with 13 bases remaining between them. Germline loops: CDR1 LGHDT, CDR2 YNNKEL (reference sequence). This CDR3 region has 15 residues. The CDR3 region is CASSLLQVSSYEQYF. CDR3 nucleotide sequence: TGTGCCAGCAGCCTCTTACAGGTGAGCTCCTACGAGCAGTACTTC.

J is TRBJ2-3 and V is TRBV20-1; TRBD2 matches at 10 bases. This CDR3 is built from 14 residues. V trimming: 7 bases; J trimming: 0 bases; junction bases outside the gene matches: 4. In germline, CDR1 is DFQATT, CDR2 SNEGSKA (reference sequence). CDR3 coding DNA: TGCAGTGTTCCGACTAGCGGGAGCACAGATACGCAGTATTTT. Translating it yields CSVPTSGSTDTQYF.

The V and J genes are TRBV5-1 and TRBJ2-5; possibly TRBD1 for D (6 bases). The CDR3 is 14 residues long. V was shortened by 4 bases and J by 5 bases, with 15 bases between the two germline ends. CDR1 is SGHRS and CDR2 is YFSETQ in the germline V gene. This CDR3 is CASSLDRPGETQYF. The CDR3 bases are TGCGCCAGCAGCCTCGACAGGCCCGGGGAGACCCAGTACTTC.

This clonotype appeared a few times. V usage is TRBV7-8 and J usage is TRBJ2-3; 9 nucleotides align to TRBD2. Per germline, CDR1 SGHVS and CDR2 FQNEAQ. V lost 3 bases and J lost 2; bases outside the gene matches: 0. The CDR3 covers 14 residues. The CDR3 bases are TGTGCCAGCAGCTTGGGACTAGCCACAGATACGCAGTATTTT. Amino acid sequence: CASSLGLATDTQYF.

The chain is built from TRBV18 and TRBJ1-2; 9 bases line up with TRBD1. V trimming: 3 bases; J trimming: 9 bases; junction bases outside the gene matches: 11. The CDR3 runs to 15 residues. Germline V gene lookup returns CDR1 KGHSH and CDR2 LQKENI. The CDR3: CASSPLRDRVLSYTF. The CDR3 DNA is TGTGCCAGCTCACCGCTCCGGGACAGGGTGCTAAGCTACACCTTC.

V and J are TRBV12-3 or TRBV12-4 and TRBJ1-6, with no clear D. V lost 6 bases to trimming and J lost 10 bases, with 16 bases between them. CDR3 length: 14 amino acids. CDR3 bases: TGTGCCAGCAGCCCCGGCTGGGCTCGATCACCCCTCCACTTT. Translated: CASSPGWARSPLHF.

The CDR3 nucleotides are TGTGCCAGCGGGGGGCCGGGGTCCACCTACGAGCAGTACTTC. Its protein is CASGGPGSTYEQYF. The chain links TRBV9 to TRBJ2-7; D possibly matches TRBD1 or TRBD2 (6 bases each). The length of the CDR3 is 14 residues. The germline gives CDR1 SGDLS, CDR2 YYNGEE. V lost 7 bases, J lost 2 bases, and 16 bases lay in between.

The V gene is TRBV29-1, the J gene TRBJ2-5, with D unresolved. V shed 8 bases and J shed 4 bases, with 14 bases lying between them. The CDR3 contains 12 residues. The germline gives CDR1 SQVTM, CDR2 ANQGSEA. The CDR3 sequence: CSWRGVLETQYF. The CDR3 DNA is TGCAGCTGGCGTGGGGTTCTAGAGACCCAGTACTTC. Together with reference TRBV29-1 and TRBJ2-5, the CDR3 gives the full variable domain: SAVISQKPSRDICQRGTSLTIQCQVDSQVTMMFWYRQQPGQSLTLIATANQGSEATYESGFVIDKFPISRPNLTFSTLTVSNMSPEDSSIYLCSWRGVLETQYFGPGTRLLVL.

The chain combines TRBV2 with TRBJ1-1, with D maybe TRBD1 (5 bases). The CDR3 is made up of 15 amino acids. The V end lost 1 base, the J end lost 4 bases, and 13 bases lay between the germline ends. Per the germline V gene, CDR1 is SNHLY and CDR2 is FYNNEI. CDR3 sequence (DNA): TGTGCCAGCAGTGAAGGACAGACCTGGGGCACTGAAGCTTTCTTT. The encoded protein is CASSEGQTWGTEAFF. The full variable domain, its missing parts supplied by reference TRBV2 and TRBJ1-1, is EPEVTQTPSHQVTQMGQEVILRCVPISNHLYFYWYRQILGQKVEFLVSFYNNEISEKSEIFDDQFSVERPDGSNFTLKIRSTKLEDSAMYFCASSEGQTWGTEAFFGQGTRLTVV.

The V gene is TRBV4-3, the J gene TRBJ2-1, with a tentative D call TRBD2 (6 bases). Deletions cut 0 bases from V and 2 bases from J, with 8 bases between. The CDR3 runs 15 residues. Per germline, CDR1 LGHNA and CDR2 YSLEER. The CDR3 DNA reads TGCGCCAGCAGCCAAGAACTAGCCGCCTACAATGAGCAGTTCTTC. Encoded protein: CASSQELAAYNEQFF.

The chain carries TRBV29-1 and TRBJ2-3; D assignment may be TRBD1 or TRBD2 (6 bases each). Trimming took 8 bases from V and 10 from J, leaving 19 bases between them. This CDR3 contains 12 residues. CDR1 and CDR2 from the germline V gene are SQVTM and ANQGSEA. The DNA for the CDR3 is TGCAGCTTTTCATGGGGGGCCCTAGCGCAGTATTTT. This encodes CSFSWGALAQYF.

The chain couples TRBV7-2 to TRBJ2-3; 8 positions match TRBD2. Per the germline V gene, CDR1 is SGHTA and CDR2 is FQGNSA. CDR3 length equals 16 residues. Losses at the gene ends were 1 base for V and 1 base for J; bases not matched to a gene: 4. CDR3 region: CASSLERGRRTDTQYF. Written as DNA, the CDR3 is TGTGCCAGCAGCTTAGAGCGGGGGCGACGCACAGATACGCAGTATTTT.

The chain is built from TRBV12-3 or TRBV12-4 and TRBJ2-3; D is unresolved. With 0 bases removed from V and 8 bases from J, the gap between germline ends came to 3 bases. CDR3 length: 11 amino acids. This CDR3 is CASSLAGTQYF. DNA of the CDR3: TGTGCCAGCAGTTTAGCCGGTACGCAGTATTTT.

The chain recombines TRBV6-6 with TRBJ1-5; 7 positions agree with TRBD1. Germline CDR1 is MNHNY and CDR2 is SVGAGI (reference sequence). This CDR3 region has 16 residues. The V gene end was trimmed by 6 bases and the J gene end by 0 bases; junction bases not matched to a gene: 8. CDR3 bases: TGTGCCAGCAGCCTGGGACAGCCCTATAGCAATCAGCCCCAGCATTTT. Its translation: CASSLGQPYSNQPQHF.

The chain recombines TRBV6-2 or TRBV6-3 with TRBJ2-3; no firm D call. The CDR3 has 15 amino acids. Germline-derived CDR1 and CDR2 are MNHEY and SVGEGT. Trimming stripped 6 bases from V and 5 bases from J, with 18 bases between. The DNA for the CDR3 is TGTGCCAGCAGGACGGCGCTCGAATGGGAAGATACGCAGTATTTT. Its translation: CASRTALEWEDTQYF.

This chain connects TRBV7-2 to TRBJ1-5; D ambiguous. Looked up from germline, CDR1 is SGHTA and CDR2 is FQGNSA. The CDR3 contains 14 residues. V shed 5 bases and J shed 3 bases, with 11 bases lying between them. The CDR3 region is CASSQRLTNQPQHF. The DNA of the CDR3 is TGTGCCAGCAGCCAGCGACTCACCAATCAGCCCCAGCATTTT. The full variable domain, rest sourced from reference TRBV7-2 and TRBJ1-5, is GAGVSQSPSNKVTEKGKDVELRCDPISGHTALYWYRQSLGQGLEFLIYFQGNSAPDKSGLPSDRFSAERTGGSVSTLTIQRTQQEDSAVYLCASSQRLTNQPQHFGDGTRLSIL.

CDR3 region: CASSPLPVTYNEQFF. The CDR3 DNA is TGTGCCAGCAGCCCCCTCCCGGTGACCTACAATGAGCAGTTCTTC. This chain connects TRBV3-1 to TRBJ2-1, with D unresolved. Germline-derived CDR1 and CDR2 are LGHDT and YNNKEL (reference sequence). The CDR3 is 15 amino acids. The V gene lost 4 bases and the J gene lost 2 bases, with 12 bases spanning the gap.

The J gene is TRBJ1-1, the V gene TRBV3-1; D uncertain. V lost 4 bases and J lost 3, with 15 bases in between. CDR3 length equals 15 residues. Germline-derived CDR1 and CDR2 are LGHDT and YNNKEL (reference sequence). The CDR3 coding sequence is TGTGCCAGCAGCCCAGGTGGAGGAGGCGACACTGAAGCTTTCTTT. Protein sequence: CASSPGGGGDTEAFF.

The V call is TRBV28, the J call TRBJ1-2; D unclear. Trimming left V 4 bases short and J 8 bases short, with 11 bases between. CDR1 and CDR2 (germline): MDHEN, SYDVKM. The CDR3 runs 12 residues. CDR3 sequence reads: CASSSESGGYTF. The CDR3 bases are TGTGCCAGCAGTTCAGAGTCCGGGGGCTACACCTTC.

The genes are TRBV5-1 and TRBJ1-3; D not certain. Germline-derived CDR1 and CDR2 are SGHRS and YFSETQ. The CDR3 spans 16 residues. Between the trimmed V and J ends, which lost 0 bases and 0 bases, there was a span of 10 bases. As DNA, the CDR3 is TGCGCCAGCAGCTTGGCCGACGGCTACTCTGGAAACACCATATATTTT. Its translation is CASSLADGYSGNTIYF.

In DNA, the CDR3 is TGTGCCAGCACCTCCGGACAGGAGACCGGGGAGCTGTTTTTT. This codes for CASTSGQETGELFF. The V call is TRBV7-9, the J call TRBJ2-2, with TRBD1 matching over 7 bases. J was trimmed by 5 bases and V by 7 bases; bases with no gene match: 7. The CDR3 has 14 residues. Germline-derived CDR1 and CDR2 are SEHNR and FQNEAQ (reference sequence).

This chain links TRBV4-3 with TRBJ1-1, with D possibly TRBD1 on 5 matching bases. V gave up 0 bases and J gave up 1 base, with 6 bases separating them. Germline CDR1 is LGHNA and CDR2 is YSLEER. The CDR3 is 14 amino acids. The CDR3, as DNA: TGCGCCAGCAGCCAAGAGGGGGGGAACACTGAAGCTTTCTTT. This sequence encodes CASSQEGGNTEAFF.

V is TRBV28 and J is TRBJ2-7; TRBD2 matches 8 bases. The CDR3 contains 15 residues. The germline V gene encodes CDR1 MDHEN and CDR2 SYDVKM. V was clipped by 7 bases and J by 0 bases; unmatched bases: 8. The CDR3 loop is CASTRSGISSYEQYF. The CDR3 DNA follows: TGTGCCAGCACCCGTAGCGGGATAAGCTCCTACGAGCAGTACTTC.

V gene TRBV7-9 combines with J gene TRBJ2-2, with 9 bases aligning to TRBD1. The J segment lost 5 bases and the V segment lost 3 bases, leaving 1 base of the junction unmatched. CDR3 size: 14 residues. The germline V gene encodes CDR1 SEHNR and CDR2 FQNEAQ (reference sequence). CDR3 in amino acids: CASSFGTGTGELFF. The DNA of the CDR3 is TGTGCCAGCAGCTTCGGGACAGGGACCGGGGAGCTGTTTTTT.